These T cell receptor beta chains were read from a single sample in a study of prognosis after radiotherapy for stage I lung cancer. TCRdb fed the multiplex PCR reads into MiXCR, producing one record per CDR3 protein. The data contain more than 11,000 distinct CDR3 sequences, about 32% of them singletons. The input for sequencing was PBMCs, taken before or after stereotactic body radiation therapy (not recorded which). All receptors come from a donor at least 50 years old with non-small cell lung cancer. CDR3s include the opening cysteine and the closing phenylalanine or tryptophan. The order of the fields is V gene, CDR3 protein.

v_gene: TRBV20-1; CDR3aa: CSASSGGGEETQYF
v_gene: TRBV9; CDR3aa: CASSAPNSPLHFGNEQFF
v_gene: TRBV5-4; CDR3aa: CASSHREALTGELFF
v_gene: TRBV5-4; CDR3aa: CASSLRREGLYEQYF
v_gene: TRBV19; CDR3aa: CASSRQASRTGELFF
v_gene: TRBV24-1; CDR3aa: CATSDRLAGGSSTDTQYF
v_gene: TRBV29-1; CDR3aa: CSVSTVEGNTIYF
v_gene: TRBV18; CDR3aa: CASSPGGAGANVLTF
v_gene: TRBV7-3; CDR3aa: CASSLRADYEQYF
v_gene: TRBV4-1; CDR3aa: CASSQATNGVRGYEQYF